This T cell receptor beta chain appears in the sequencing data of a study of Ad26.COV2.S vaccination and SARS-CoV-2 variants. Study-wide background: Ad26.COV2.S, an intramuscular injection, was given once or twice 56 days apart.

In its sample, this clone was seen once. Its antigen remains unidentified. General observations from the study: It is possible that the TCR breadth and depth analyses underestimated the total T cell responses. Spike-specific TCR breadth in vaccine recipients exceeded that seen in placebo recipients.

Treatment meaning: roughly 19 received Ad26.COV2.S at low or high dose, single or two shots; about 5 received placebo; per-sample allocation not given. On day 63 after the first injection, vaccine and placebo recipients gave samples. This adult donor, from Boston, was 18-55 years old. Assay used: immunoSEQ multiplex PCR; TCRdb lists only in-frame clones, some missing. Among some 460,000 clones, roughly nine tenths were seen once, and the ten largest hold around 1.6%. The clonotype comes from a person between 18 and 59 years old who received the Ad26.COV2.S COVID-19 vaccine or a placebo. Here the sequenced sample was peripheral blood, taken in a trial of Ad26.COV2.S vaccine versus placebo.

CDR3 amino acids: CASRGRTDLGQPQHF. The CDR3, as DNA: TGTGCCAGCAGGGGTAGGACGGACTTGGGGCAGCCCCAGCATTTT. The gene calls are TRBV2 and TRBJ1-5, with no clear D. V shed 6 bases and J shed 7 bases, with 19 bases lying between them. This CDR3 spans 15 amino acids. Germline CDR1 and CDR2: SNHLY and FYNNEI. Full variable domain (outside the CDR3, taken from reference TRBV2 and TRBJ1-5): EPEVTQTPSHQVTQMGQEVILRCVPISNHLYFYWYRQILGQKVEFLVSFYNNEISEKSEIFDDQFSVERPDGSNFTLKIRSTKLEDSAMYFCASRGRTDLGQPQHFGDGTRLSIL.